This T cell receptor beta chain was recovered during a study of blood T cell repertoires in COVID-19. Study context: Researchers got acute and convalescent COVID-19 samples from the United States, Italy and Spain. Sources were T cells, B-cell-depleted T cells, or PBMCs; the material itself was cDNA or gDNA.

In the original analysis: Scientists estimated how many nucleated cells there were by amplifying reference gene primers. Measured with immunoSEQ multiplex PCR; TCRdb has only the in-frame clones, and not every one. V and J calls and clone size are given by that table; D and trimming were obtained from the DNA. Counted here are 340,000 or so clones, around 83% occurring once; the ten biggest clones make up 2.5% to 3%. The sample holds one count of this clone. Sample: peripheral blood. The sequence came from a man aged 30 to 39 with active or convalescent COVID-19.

The chain's CDR3 is CASSVGDRGQETQYF. The CDR3 DNA reads TGTGCCAGCAGCGTAGGGGACAGGGGCCAAGAGACCCAGTACTTC. This chain connects TRBV9 to TRBJ2-5; TRBD1 aligns across 10 bases. Trimming at V came to 0 bases and at J to 1 base, leaving 0 bases not matched to a gene. CDR3 length: 15 residues. The V gene's germline CDR1 is SGDLS and CDR2 YYNGEE.